This TCR beta chain was observed in a study of blood T cells in healthy people across ages. Study results and caveats: The study found more naive CD4+ cells and higher diversity in long-lived than aged donors.

Remarks on this clonotype: Its matching antigen is unknown.

Sample-barcoded 5' priming and a J-beta primer mix drove a second PCR of roughly 6 to 12 cycles. Each CDR3 protein is one row after TCRdb ran MiXCR on the 5' RACE reads. The sample contains about 1.8 million distinct CDR3 sequences, around half of which appear only once. The receptor was isolated from a woman in her forties in good health. Sample: blood.

This chain's CDR3 is CASSAGLAGGPGGDTQYF. The DNA of the CDR3 is TGTGCCAGCAGCGCGGGACTAGCGGGGGGGCCGGGTGGAGATACGCAGTATTTT. The V gene is TRBV6-1, the J gene TRBJ2-3, with 16 bases fitting TRBD2. Trimming at V came to 6 bases and at J to 5 bases, leaving 11 bases not matched to a gene. Germline loops: CDR1 MNHNS, CDR2 SASEGT. The CDR3 sequence is 18 residues long.